These 31 T cell receptor beta chains came from one sample sequenced in a study of control samples from healthy donors and cancer patients (dated by TCRdb to 2020 to 2021). The method behind the library was the immunoSEQ multiplex PCR assay. TCRdb took over this immuneACCESS table, retaining in-frame rearrangements with V and J assigned. Such tables are incomplete; in checked studies, under half of the missing clones stem from an unresolved V gene, and the remainder is unexplained. The sample includes about 150,000 clones, with over 85% observed a single time. More than 8% of the sample is taken by the ten largest. Sequencing input: blood. The receptor set was obtained from a woman in her 40s in good health.

The chain joins TRBV5-6 to TRBJ1-5; 7 bases align to TRBD1. J gave up 0 bases and V 4 bases, and 7 bases lay outside the gene matches. Per the germline V gene, CDR1 is SGHDT and CDR2 is YYEEEE. The CDR3 is made up of 16 amino acids. The DNA of the CDR3 is TGTGCCAGCAGCAGCAGACAGGGATATAGCAATCAGCCCCAGCATTTT. Its translation: CASSSRQGYSNQPQHF.

This rearrangement joins TRBV19 to TRBJ2-1; 8 bases line up with TRBD1. The V gene end was trimmed by 5 bases and the J gene end by 9 bases; junction bases not matched to a gene: 6. The CDR3 extends over 13 amino acids. Germline-derived CDR1 and CDR2 are LNHDA and SQIVND (reference sequence). The CDR3 nucleotides are TGTGCCAGTAGTCGAGCAGGGGGCCGTGAGCAGTTCTTC. This codes for CASSRAGGREQFF.

The chain carries TRBV5-4 and TRBJ1-2; D is unresolved. The ends were cut back, 0 bases at V and 4 bases at J, with 10 bases in the middle. The CDR3 is made up of 14 amino acids. In germline, CDR1 is SGHNT, CDR2 YYREEE (reference sequence). The CDR3 DNA sequence: TGTGCCAGCAGCTTGGTTACAGACGGCTATGGCTACACCTTC. Residues: CASSLVTDGYGYTF.

The CDR3 coding sequence is TGCGCCAGCAGCTCGGGACAGAGAGCCGGGGAGCTGTTTTTT. Translation: CASSSGQRAGELFF. The chain uses TRBV5-1 and TRBJ2-2; TRBD1 matches 7 bases. The CDR3 loop spans 14 amino acids. The trim removed 3 bases at V and 6 bases at J, leaving 5 bases unmatched. The germline V gene has CDR1 SGHRS and CDR2 YFSETQ.

There are a few counts of this clone. The gene calls are TRBV7-2 and TRBJ2-3; D may be TRBD2 (5 bases). This CDR3 region has 14 residues. Trimming took 4 bases from V and 8 from J, leaving 16 bases between them. Germline assignment: CDR1 SGHTA and CDR2 FQGNSA. CDR3 region: CASSSMTARGTQYF. The CDR3, as DNA: TGTGCCAGCAGCTCTATGACCGCCCGGGGTACGCAGTATTTT. The whole variable domain, remainder taken from reference TRBV7-2 and TRBJ2-3, is GAGVSQSPSNKVTEKGKDVELRCDPISGHTALYWYRQSLGQGLEFLIYFQGNSAPDKSGLPSDRFSAERTGGSVSTLTIQRTQQEDSAVYLCASSSMTARGTQYFGPGTRLTVL.

This clone is medium-sized. The same CDR3 is also encoded by other DNA sequences in this sample. The chain links TRBV7-2 to TRBJ1-6; D is ambiguous. Germline assignment: CDR1 SGHTA and CDR2 FQGNSA. The CDR3 has 14 residues. V was clipped by 0 bases and J by 7 bases, with 7 bases between them. CDR3 sequence: CASSLAGRNSPLHF. Written as DNA, the CDR3 is TGTGCCAGCAGCTTAGCTGGCAGAAATTCACCCCTCCACTTT. The variable domain in full, completed from reference TRBV7-2 and TRBJ1-6, reads GAGVSQSPSNKVTEKGKDVELRCDPISGHTALYWYRQSLGQGLEFLIYFQGNSAPDKSGLPSDRFSAERTGGSVSTLTIQRTQQEDSAVYLCASSLAGRNSPLHFGNGTRLTVT.

CDR3 in amino acids: CASSWTSGRILNNEQFF. In DNA, the CDR3 is TGTGCCAGTAGCTGGACTAGCGGGAGGATATTGAACAATGAGCAGTTCTTC. This chain links TRBV19 with TRBJ2-1, with TRBD2 matching over 14 bases. Germline CDR1 LNHDA, CDR2 SQIVND (reference sequence). V gave up 6 bases and J gave up 5 bases; unmatched junction bases: 9. The CDR3 sequence is 17 residues long.

CDR3 residues: CASSEGQYALNEKLFF. In DNA, the CDR3 is TGTGCCAGCAGCGAGGGACAGTACGCCCTTAATGAAAAACTGTTTTTT. The rearrangement uses TRBV2 and TRBJ1-4; 7 bases map to TRBD1. The CDR3 loop spans 16 amino acids. V was pared by 6 bases and J by 4 bases, with 11 bases of the junction left unmatched. CDR1 SNHLY and CDR2 FYNNEI come from the germline V gene.

This chain joins TRBV10-3 and TRBJ1-1, with 9 nucleotides matching TRBD1. Germline-derived CDR1 and CDR2 are ENHRY and SYGVKD. The V segment lost 10 bases and the J segment 0 bases; nucleotides outside the gene matches: 15. The CDR3 has 17 residues. The CDR3 DNA reads TGTGCCACCTCGAAGGAGAGGACAGGGGTCATGAACACTGAAGCTTTCTTT. Translated: CATSKERTGVMNTEAFF.

This clone has just one count. This chain links TRBV7-2 with TRBJ1-3, with 10 bases aligning to TRBD1. This CDR3 contains 16 residues. Germline V gene sequence: CDR1 SGHTA, CDR2 FQGNSA. V lost 5 bases, J lost 4 bases, and 8 bases stayed unmatched. The chain's CDR3 is CASSRDRGPGGNTIYF. In nucleotides, the CDR3 is TGTGCCAGCAGCAGAGACAGGGGGCCGGGGGGAAACACCATATATTTT.

The genes are TRBV7-9 and TRBJ1-1; the D is unclear. The CDR3 spans 14 residues. Germline CDR1 is SEHNR and CDR2 is FQNEAQ (reference sequence). Deletions cut 2 bases from V and 8 bases from J, with 15 bases between. This chain's CDR3 is CASSLWGGELEAFF. The CDR3 nucleotides read TGTGCCAGCAGCTTATGGGGTGGGGAGCTCGAAGCTTTCTTT.

The chain has TRBV6-2 or TRBV6-3 and TRBJ2-7; D ambiguous. Trimming shortened V by 2 bases and J by 2 bases, and 10 bases separated the two germline ends. The length of the CDR3 is 14 residues. CDR1 and CDR2 (germline): MNHEY, SVGEGT. In DNA, the CDR3 is TGTGCCAGCAGTTACGTTGACGGAGCCTACGAGCAGTACTTC. It codes for CASSYVDGAYEQYF.

In DNA, the CDR3 is TGTGCCAGCAAATGGGACGGATCCACTGAGCAGTTCTTC. This codes for CASKWDGSTEQFF. This chain connects TRBV2 to TRBJ2-1; either TRBD1 or TRBD2 may supply D (5 bases each). Germline loops: CDR1 SNHLY, CDR2 FYNNEI. With 7 bases removed from V and 9 bases from J, the gap between germline ends came to 16 bases. There are 13 residues in the CDR3. The full variable domain, rest sourced from reference TRBV2 and TRBJ2-1, is EPEVTQTPSHQVTQMGQEVILRCVPISNHLYFYWYRQILGQKVEFLVSFYNNEISEKSEIFDDQFSVERPDGSNFTLKIRSTKLEDSAMYFCASKWDGSTEQFFGPGTRLTVL.

In DNA, the CDR3 is TGTGCCAGCAGCGGGGGGGGACTGTCCTACGAGCAGTACTTC. It specifies CASSGGGLSYEQYF. The chain uses TRBV5-8 and TRBJ2-7, with 7 bases that match TRBD2. In germline, CDR1 is SGHTS, CDR2 YDEGEE. J was trimmed by 1 base and V by 4 bases; bases with no gene match: 5. The CDR3 covers 14 residues. Using reference TRBV5-8 and TRBJ2-7 for the parts outside the CDR3, the full variable domain is EAGVTQSPTHLIKTRGQQATLRCSPISGHTSVYWYQQALGLGLQFLLWYDEGEERNRGNFPPRFSGRQFPNYSSELNVNALELEDSALYLCASSGGGLSYEQYFGPGTRLTVT.

The genes are TRBV9 and TRBJ2-3; 13 positions agree with TRBD2. The CDR3 covers 16 residues. Per germline, CDR1 SGDLS and CDR2 YYNGEE. Losses at the gene ends were 3 bases for V and 0 bases for J; bases not matched to a gene: 1. The CDR3 DNA follows: TGTGCCAGCAGCGCGACTAGCGGGAGGAGCACAGATACGCAGTATTTT. The encoded protein is CASSATSGRSTDTQYF. The whole variable domain, remainder taken from reference TRBV9 and TRBJ2-3, is DSGVTQTPKHLITATGQRVTLRCSPRSGDLSVYWYQQSLDQGLQFLIQYYNGEERAKGNILERFSAQQFPDLHSELNLSSLELGDSALYFCASSATSGRSTDTQYFGPGTRLTVL.

The chain combines TRBV9 with TRBJ1-1, with TRBD1 matching 8 bases. Germline V lookup: CDR1 SGDLS, CDR2 YYNGEE. Trimming removed 4 bases from V and 9 bases from J; junction bases left unmatched: 5. The CDR3 extends over 12 amino acids. CDR3 sequence: CASSPDRVKAFF. DNA of the CDR3: TGTGCCAGCAGCCCGGACAGGGTGAAAGCTTTCTTT.

The V call is TRBV19, the J call TRBJ1-1, with D maybe TRBD1 (6 bases). CDR3 length: 16 residues. Germline values: CDR1 LNHDA, CDR2 SQIVND (reference sequence). V was shortened by 3 bases and J by 6 bases, with 20 bases between the two germline ends. Written as DNA, the CDR3 is TGTGCCAGTAGTATCCTACTACAGGGTTCAGGGGCTGAAGCTTTCTTT. The encoded protein is CASSILLQGSGAEAFF.

The count of this clone is one. The chain has TRBV4-1 and TRBJ1-1, with D tentatively TRBD1 (5 bases). The CDR3 length is 12 residues. Germline CDR1 reads MGHRA; CDR2 reads YSYEKL. V was pared by 6 bases and J by 5 bases, with 10 bases between. CDR3 in DNA: TGCGCCAGCAGTCGGGGGGGGACTGAAGCTTTCTTT. Protein sequence: CASSRGGTEAFF.

The rearrangement links TRBV6-5 to TRBJ2-5, with a weak D call TRBD1 (5 bases). The V end was cut by 2 bases, the J end by 2 bases, with 12 bases between. The CDR3 sequence is 15 residues long. Germline CDR1 MNHEY, CDR2 SVGAGI. The CDR3 reads CASSYTGRTQETQYF. The DNA of the CDR3 is TGTGCCAGCAGTTACACAGGACGGACACAAGAGACCCAGTACTTC.

The chain carries TRBV11-3 and TRBJ1-1; D is perhaps TRBD1 (5 bases). Germline CDR1 reads SGHNT; CDR2 reads YENEEA. V was clipped by 5 bases and J by 10 bases, with 23 bases between them. CDR3 size: 15 residues. The CDR3 protein is CASSARDGGYRRAFF. The CDR3 nucleotides are TGTGCCAGCAGCGCCCGGGACGGCGGTTATAGGCGAGCTTTCTTT.

This clone has just a few counts. This chain links TRBV7-2 with TRBJ2-2; 7 bases fit TRBD2. V lost 8 bases to trimming and J lost 6 bases; unmatched junction nucleotides: 9. This CDR3 contains 14 residues. Germline lookup yields CDR1 SGHTA and CDR2 FQGNSA. CDR3 sequence: CASSRQGGSGELFF. In DNA form, the CDR3 reads TGTGCCAGCTCCCGCCAGGGAGGGTCCGGGGAGCTGTTTTTT.

The chain joins TRBV9 to TRBJ1-5; 11 nucleotides line up with TRBD1. The J segment lost 6 bases and the V segment lost 0 bases, leaving 20 bases of the junction unmatched. Germline CDR1 is SGDLS and CDR2 is YYNGEE. CDR3 length: 21 residues. The CDR3 is CASSVVFHRDRGNSVGQPQHF. The CDR3 coding sequence is TGTGCCAGCAGCGTAGTATTTCACCGGGACAGGGGGAATTCGGTTGGTCAGCCCCAGCATTTT.

The chain combines TRBV7-9 with TRBJ1-2; the match to TRBD1 covers 7 bases. The V segment lost 4 bases and the J segment 3 bases; nucleotides outside the gene matches: 2. There are 13 residues in the CDR3. Germline assignment: CDR1 SEHNR and CDR2 FQNEAQ (reference sequence). The CDR3 region is CASSWTGDYGYTF. CDR3 nucleotides: TGTGCCAGCAGCTGGACAGGAGACTATGGCTACACCTTC. Together with reference TRBV7-9 and TRBJ1-2, the CDR3 gives the full variable domain: DTGVSQNPRHKITKRGQNVTFRCDPISEHNRLYWYRQTLGQGPEFLTYFQNEAQLEKSRLLSDRFSAERPKGSFSTLEIQRTEQGDSAMYLCASSWTGDYGYTFGSGTRLTVV.

This chain joins TRBV6-1 and TRBJ1-5, with 8 bases lining up with TRBD1. V dropped 2 bases and J dropped 7; count of bases not matched to a gene: 7. CDR1 and CDR2 from the germline V gene are MNHNS and SASEGT. This CDR3 is 15 amino acids long. This CDR3 is CASSEWYRGVQPQHF. CDR3 bases: TGTGCCAGCAGTGAATGGTACAGGGGGGTCCAGCCCCAGCATTTT.

The V call is TRBV29-1, the J call TRBJ2-1; D possibly corresponds to TRBD1 (5 bases). CDR3 length: 13 amino acids. The germline CDR1 and CDR2 sequences are SQVTM and ANQGSEA. Trimming took off 5 bases at V and 4 bases at J, with 12 bases between the two ends. This CDR3 is CSVLGDPYNEQFF. The CDR3 DNA reads as TGCAGCGTTTTAGGGGATCCATACAATGAGCAGTTCTTC.

The rearrangement links TRBV7-8 to TRBJ1-4, with TRBD1 as a possible D gene (5 bases). Germline V gene data show CDR1 as SGHVS and CDR2 as FQNEAQ. The CDR3 loop spans 16 amino acids. The V and J ends lost 1 base and 5 bases respectively, with 14 bases between them. The CDR3 DNA is TGTGCCAGCAGCTTAGGTCAGGGACCGAGGAATGAAAAACTGTTTTTT. As protein: CASSLGQGPRNEKLFF.

In the case of this clone: The same CDR3 also results from other DNA sequences found in this sample. The V call is TRBV4-3, the J call TRBJ1-3; D uncertain. This CDR3 contains 15 residues. Trimming removed 4 bases from V and 4 bases from J, with 14 bases in between. CDR1 and CDR2 (germline): LGHNA, YSLEER. CDR3 nucleotide sequence: TGCGCCAGCAGCCCCGGGAGGTATTCAGGAAACACCATATATTTT. Translated, it gives CASSPGRYSGNTIYF.

The J gene is TRBJ1-1, the V gene TRBV19; 8 bases are shared with TRBD1. The junction had 3 bases not matched to a gene; V was cut back by 2 bases and J by 1 base. CDR1 and CDR2 (germline): LNHDA, SQIVND (reference sequence). There are 15 residues in the CDR3. CDR3 region: CASSIPGGENTEAFF. CDR3 nucleotide sequence: TGTGCCAGTAGTATACCAGGGGGCGAGAACACTGAAGCTTTCTTT.

The chain links TRBV15 to TRBJ2-1; D might be TRBD2 (7 bases). V was trimmed by 1 base and J by 12 bases, leaving 22 bases between them. This CDR3 region has 16 residues. Germline-derived CDR1 and CDR2 are LNHNV and YYDKDF (reference sequence). CDR3 residues: CATSRGGGARVYSQFF. The CDR3 nucleotides are TGTGCCACCAGCAGAGGAGGGGGGGCGCGAGTCTATTCGCAGTTCTTC.

The chain recombines TRBV19 with TRBJ2-4, with D possibly TRBD1 on 8 matching bases. Trimming cost V 9 bases and J 8 bases, with 14 bases left between them. The CDR3 extends over 12 amino acids. Looked up from germline, CDR1 is LNHDA and CDR2 is SQIVND (reference sequence). The CDR3 reads CARLTGGDIQYF. The CDR3 nucleotides read TGTGCCAGACTAACAGGGGGGGACATTCAGTACTTC.

The chain is built from TRBV7-2 and TRBJ2-7; no clear D. The V gene lost 5 bases and the J gene lost 4 bases, with 6 bases spanning the gap. Germline V gene lookup returns CDR1 SGHTA and CDR2 FQGNSA. CDR3 size: 11 residues. CDR3 protein: CASSEKYEQYF. As DNA, the CDR3 is TGTGCCAGCAGCGAAAAATACGAGCAGTACTTC.